Listed below are T cell receptor beta chains from one sample, sequenced in a study of cytomegalovirus exposure and HLA in healthy donors. The method was immunoSEQ multiplex PCR; TCRdb's version includes in-frame clones alone and lacks a portion of them. The sample shows about 260,000 clones, less than 95% of them seen only once. Sample: PBMCs. The receptors stem from a woman in her twenties or thirties in good health and CMV-seronegative. Each CDR3 is given without its conserved first and last residue.

v_call cdr3_aa
TRBV28 ASSLGTFRYGYT
TRBV14 ASSRGGTTEAF
TRBV11-2 ASSLVGTDRMEETQY
TRBV5-1 ASSLEVAGNNEQF
TRBV27 ASSLTSGYEQY
TRBV18 ASSRRDRDVTF
TRBV14 ASSQEGAHRAFYGYT
TRBV28 ASSFAWTGVADTQY
TRBV15 ATSHGSQGGNEQY
TRBV6-5 ASRRDRGDTGELF
TRBV4-1 ASSHTLAAQETQY
TRBV5-1 ASNPGTSGNEQF
TRBV4-3 ASSQLDRPGPGNTIY
TRBV18 ASSPTPLEQF
TRBV11-3 ASSLATGGGNEQF
TRBV2 ASTWSGSPNEQF